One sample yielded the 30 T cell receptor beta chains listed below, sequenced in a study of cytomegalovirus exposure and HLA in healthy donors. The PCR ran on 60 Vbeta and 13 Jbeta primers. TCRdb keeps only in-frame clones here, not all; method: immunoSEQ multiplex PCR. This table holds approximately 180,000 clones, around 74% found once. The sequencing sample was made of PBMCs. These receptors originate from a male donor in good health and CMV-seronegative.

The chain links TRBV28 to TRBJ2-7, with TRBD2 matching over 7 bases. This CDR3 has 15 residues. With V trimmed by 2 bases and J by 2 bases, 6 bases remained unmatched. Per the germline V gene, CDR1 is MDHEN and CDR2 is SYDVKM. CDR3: CASSLGTITAYEQYF. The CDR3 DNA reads TGTGCCAGCAGTTTAGGGACTATAACCGCCTACGAGCAGTACTTC.

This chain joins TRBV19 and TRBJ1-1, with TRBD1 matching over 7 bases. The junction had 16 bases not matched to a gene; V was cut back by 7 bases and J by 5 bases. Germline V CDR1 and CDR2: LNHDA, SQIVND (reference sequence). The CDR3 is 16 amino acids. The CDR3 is CASTLKGTVGGTEAFF. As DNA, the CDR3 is TGTGCCAGTACCTTGAAAGGGACAGTTGGGGGAACTGAAGCTTTCTTT.

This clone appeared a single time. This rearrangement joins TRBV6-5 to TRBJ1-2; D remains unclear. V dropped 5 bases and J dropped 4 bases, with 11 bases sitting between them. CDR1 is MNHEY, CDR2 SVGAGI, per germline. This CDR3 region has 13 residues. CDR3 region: CASSVNYVYGYTF. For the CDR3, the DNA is TGTGCCAGCAGTGTGAACTATGTCTATGGCTACACCTTC.

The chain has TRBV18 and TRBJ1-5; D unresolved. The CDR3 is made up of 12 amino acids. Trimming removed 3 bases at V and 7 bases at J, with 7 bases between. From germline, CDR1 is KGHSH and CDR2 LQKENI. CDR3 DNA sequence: TGTGCCAGCTCACCGTCGGGACAGCCCCAGCATTTT. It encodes CASSPSGQPQHF. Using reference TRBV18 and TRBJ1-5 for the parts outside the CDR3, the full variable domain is NAGVMQNPRHLVRRRGQEARLRCSPMKGHSHVYWYRQLPEEGLKFMVYLQKENIIDESGMPKERFSAEFPKEGPSILRIQQVVRGDSAAYFCASSPSGQPQHFGDGTRLSIL.

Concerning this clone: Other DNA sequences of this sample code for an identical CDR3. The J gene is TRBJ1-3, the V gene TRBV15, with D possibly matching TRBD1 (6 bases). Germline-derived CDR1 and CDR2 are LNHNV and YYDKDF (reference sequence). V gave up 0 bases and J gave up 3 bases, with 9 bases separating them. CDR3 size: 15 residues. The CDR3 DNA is TGTGCCACCAGCAGAGATAGGGGGTTTGGAAACACCATATATTTT. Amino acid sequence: CATSRDRGFGNTIYF.

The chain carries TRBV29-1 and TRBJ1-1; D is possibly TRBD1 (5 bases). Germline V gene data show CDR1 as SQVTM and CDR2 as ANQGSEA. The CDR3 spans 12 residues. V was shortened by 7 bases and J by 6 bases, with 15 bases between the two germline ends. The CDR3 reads CSATQGGAEAFF. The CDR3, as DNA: TGCAGCGCTACCCAAGGAGGGGCTGAAGCTTTCTTT.

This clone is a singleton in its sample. CDR3 DNA: TGTGCCACCAGCAGAGACCCAGGGCCAGATACGCAGTATTTT. Protein product: CATSRDPGPDTQYF. V usage is TRBV15 and J usage is TRBJ2-3, with a weak D call TRBD1 (5 bases). Per the germline V gene, CDR1 is LNHNV and CDR2 is YYDKDF (reference sequence). V was clipped by 0 bases and J by 4 bases, with 8 bases between them. This CDR3 has 14 residues.

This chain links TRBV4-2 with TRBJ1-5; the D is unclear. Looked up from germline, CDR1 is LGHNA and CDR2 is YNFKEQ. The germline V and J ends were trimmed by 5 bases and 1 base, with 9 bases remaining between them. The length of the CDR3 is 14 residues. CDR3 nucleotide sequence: TGTGCCAGCAGCTTAGATACCAGCAATCAGCCCCAGCATTTT. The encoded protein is CASSLDTSNQPQHF.

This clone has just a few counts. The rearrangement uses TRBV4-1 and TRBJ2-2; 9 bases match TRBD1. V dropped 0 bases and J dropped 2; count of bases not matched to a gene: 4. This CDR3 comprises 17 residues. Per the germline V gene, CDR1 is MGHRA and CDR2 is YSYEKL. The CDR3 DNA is TGCGCCAGCAGCCAAGAAGGGACAGGGAGAAACACCGGGGAGCTGTTTTTT. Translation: CASSQEGTGRNTGELFF.

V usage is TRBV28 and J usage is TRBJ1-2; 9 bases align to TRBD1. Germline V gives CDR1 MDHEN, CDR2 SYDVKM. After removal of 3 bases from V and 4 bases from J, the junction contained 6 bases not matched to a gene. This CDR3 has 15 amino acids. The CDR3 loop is CASSFSGTGSYGYTF. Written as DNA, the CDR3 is TGTGCCAGCAGTTTTTCCGGGACAGGGAGCTATGGCTACACCTTC.

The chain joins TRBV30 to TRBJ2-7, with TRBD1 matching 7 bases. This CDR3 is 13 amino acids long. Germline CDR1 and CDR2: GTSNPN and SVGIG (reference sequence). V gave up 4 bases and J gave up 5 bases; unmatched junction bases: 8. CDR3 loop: CAWTVPGGNEQYF. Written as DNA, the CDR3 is TGTGCCTGGACAGTCCCAGGGGGAAACGAGCAGTACTTC.

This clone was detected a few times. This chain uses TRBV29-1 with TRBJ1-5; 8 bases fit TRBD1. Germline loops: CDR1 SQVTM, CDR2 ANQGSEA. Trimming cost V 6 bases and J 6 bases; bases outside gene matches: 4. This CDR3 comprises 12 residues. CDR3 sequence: CSVAQGAQPQHF. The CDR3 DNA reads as TGCAGCGTCGCCCAGGGGGCTCAGCCCCAGCATTTT.

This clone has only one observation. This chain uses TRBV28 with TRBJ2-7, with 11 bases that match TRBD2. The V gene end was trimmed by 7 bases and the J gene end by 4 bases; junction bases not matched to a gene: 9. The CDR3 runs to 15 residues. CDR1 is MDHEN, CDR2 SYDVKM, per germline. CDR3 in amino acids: CASIGSGRAGYEQYF. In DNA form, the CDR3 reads TGTGCCAGCATCGGTAGCGGGAGGGCCGGGTACGAGCAGTACTTC. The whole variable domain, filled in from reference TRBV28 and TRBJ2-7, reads DVKVTQSSRYLVKRTGEKVFLECVQDMDHENMFWYRQDPGLGLRLIYFSYDVKMKEKGDIPEGYSVSREKKERFSLILESASTNQTSMYLCASIGSGRAGYEQYFGPGTRLTVT.

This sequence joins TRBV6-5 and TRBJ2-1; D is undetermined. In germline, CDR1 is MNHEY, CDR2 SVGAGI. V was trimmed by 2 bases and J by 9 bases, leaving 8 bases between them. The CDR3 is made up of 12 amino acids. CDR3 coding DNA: TGTGCCAGCAGTTACGCCTCAGGTGAGCAGTTCTTC. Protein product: CASSYASGEQFF.

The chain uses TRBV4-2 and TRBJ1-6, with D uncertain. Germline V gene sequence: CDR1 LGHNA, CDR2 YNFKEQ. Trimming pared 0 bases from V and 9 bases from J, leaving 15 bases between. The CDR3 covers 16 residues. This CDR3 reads CASSQDYRVGGSPLHF. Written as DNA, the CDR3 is TGTGCCAGCAGCCAAGATTATCGAGTCGGTGGTTCACCCCTCCACTTT.

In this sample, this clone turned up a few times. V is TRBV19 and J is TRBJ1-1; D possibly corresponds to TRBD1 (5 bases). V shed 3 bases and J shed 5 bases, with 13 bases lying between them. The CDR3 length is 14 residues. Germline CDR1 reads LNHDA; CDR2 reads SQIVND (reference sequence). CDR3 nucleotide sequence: TGTGCCAGTAGTATTGGGCAGGGCTGGACTGAAGCTTTCTTT. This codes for CASSIGQGWTEAFF.

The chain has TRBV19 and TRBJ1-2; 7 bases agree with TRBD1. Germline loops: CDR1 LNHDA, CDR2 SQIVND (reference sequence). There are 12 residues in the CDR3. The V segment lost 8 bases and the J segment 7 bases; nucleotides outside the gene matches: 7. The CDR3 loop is CASRQGLSGYTF. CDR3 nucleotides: TGTGCCAGTCGACAGGGTCTAAGTGGCTACACCTTC.

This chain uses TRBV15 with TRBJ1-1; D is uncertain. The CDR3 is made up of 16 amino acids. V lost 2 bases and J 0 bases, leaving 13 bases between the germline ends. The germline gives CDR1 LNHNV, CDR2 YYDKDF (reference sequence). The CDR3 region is CATSRFSGSMNTEAFF. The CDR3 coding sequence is TGTGCCACCAGCAGATTTTCCGGTTCCATGAACACTGAAGCTTTCTTT.

CDR3 amino acids: CASSQDDRVTQYF. The CDR3 DNA sequence: TGTGCCAGCAGCCAAGATGACCGGGTTACGCAGTATTTT. V and J are TRBV14 and TRBJ2-3, with no clear D. The CDR3 is 13 residues long. The V gene lost 0 bases and the J gene lost 8 bases, with 9 bases spanning the gap. Germline loops: CDR1 SGHDN, CDR2 FVKESK.

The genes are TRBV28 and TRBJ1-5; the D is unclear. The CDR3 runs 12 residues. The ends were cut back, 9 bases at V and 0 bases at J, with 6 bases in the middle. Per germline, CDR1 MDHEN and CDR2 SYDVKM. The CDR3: CASESSNQPQHF. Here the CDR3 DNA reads TGTGCCAGTGAGAGTAGCAATCAGCCCCAGCATTTT.

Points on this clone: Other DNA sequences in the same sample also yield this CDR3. The CDR3 nucleotides are TGTGCCAGCAGCTCCAGCTCCTACGAGCAGTACTTC. Amino acids: CASSSSSYEQYF. The chain uses TRBV6-5 and TRBJ2-7, with no clear D. Germline loops: CDR1 MNHEY, CDR2 SVGAGI. The CDR3 totals 12 residues. V was pared by 6 bases and J by 0 bases, with 6 bases between.

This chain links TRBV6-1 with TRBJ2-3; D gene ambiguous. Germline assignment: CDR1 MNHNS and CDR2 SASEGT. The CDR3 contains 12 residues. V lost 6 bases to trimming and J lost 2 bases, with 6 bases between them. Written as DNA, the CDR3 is TGTGCCAGCAGCTTGTTCACAGATACGCAGTATTTT. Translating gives CASSLFTDTQYF.

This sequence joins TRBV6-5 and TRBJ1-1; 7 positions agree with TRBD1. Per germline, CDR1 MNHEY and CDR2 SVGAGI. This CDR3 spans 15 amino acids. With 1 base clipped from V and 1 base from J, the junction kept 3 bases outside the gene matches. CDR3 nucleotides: TGTGCCAGCAGTTACTGGGGGACAGCGAACACTGAAGCTTTCTTT. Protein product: CASSYWGTANTEAFF.

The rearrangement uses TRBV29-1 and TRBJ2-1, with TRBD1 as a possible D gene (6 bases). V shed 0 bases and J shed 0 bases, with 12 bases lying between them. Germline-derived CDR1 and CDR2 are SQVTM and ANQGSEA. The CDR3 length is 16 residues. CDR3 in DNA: TGCAGCGTTGAAGAATGGGACACGCCCTCCTACAATGAGCAGTTCTTC. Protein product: CSVEEWDTPSYNEQFF.

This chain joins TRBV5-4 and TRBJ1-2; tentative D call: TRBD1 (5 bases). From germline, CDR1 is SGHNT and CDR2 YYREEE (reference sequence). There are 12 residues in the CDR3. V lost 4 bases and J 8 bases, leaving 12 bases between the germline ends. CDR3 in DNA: TGTGCCAGCAGCCCAAGGGGTTCCGGCTACACCTTC. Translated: CASSPRGSGYTF. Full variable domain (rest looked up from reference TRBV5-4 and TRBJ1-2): ETGVTQSPTHLIKTRGQQVTLRCSSQSGHNTVSWYQQALGQGPQFIFQYYREEENGRGNFPPRFSGLQFPNYSSELNVNALELDDSALYLCASSPRGSGYTFGSGTRLTVV.

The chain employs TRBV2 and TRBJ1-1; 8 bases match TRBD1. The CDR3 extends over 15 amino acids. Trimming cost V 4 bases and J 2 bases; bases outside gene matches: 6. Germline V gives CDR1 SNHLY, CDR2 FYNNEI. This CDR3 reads CASSAEAGGNTEAFF. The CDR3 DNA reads TGTGCCAGCAGTGCGGAGGCAGGGGGCAACACTGAAGCTTTCTTT.

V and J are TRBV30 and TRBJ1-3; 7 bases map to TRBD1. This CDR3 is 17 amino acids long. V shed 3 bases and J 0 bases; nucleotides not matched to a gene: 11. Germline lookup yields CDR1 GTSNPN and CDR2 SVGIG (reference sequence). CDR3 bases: TGTGCCTGGAGCCGAGGGGGCACGGGTTTCTCTGGAAACACCATATATTTT. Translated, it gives CAWSRGGTGFSGNTIYF.

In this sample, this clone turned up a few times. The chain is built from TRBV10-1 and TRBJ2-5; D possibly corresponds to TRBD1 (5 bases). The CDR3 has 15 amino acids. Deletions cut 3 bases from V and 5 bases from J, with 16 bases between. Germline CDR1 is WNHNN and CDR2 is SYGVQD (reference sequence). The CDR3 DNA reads TGCGCCAGCAGTGAAGTTCCAGGGCTAGAGGAGACCCAGTACTTC. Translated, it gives CASSEVPGLEETQYF.

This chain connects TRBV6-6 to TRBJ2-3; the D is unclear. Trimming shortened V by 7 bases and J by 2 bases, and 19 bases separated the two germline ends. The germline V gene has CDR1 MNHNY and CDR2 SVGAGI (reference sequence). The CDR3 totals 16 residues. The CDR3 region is CASTLGGGSYTDTQYF. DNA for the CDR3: TGTGCCAGCACCTTAGGCGGCGGCAGCTACACAGATACGCAGTATTTT.

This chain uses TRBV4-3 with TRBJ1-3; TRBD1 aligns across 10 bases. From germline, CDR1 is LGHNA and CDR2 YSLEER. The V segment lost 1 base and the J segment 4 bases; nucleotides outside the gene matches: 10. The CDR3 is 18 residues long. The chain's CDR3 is CASSQGATGTGVGNTIYF. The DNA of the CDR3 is TGCGCCAGCAGCCAAGGCGCGACCGGGACAGGGGTCGGAAACACCATATATTTT.